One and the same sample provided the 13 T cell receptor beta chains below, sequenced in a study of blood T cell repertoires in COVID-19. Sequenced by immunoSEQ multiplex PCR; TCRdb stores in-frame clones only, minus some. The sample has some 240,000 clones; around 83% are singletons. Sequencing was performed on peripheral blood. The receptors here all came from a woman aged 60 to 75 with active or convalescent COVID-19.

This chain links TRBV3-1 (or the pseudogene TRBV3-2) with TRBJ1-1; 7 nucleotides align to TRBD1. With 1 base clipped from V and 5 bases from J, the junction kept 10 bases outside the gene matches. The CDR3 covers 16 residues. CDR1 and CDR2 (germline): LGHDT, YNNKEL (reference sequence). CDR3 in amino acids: CASSQARQGQRTEAFF. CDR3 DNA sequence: TGTGCCAGCAGCCAAGCCCGACAGGGTCAAAGGACTGAAGCTTTCTTT.

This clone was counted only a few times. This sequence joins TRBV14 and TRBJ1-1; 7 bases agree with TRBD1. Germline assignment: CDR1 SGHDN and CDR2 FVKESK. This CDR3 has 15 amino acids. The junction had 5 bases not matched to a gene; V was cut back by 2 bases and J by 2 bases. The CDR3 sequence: CASSQQQGTNTEAFF. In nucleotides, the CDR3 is TGTGCCAGCAGCCAACAACAGGGGACCAACACTGAAGCTTTCTTT.

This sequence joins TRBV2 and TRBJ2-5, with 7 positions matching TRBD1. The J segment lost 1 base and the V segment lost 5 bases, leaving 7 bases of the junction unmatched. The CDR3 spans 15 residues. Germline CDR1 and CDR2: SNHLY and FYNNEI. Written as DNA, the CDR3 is TGTGCCAGCAGTCCCAGGGGACAGTCCCAAGAGACCCAGTACTTC. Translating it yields CASSPRGQSQETQYF.

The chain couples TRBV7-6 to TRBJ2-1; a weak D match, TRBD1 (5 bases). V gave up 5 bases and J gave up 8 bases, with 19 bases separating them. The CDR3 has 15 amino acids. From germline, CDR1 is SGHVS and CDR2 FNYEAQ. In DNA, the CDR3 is TGTGCCAGCAGCGACCACCAGGGATCCTTGGATGAGCAGTTCTTC. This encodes CASSDHQGSLDEQFF.

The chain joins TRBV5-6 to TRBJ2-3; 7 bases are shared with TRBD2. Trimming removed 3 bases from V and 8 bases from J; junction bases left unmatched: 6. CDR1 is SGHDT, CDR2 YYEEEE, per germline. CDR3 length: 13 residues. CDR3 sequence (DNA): TGTGCCAGCAGCTGGCTACAGCGGGGTACGCAGTATTTT. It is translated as CASSWLQRGTQYF.

CDR3 sequence: CSVSKGSGTEAFF. The CDR3 DNA reads as TGCAGCGTCTCCAAAGGGAGCGGCACTGAAGCTTTCTTT. The chain links TRBV29-1 to TRBJ1-1; the D is unclear. CDR1 and CDR2 (germline): SQVTM, ANQGSEA. The CDR3 covers 13 residues. Trimming cost V 6 bases and J 4 bases, with 15 bases left between them. The complete variable domain, with remaining parts taken from reference TRBV29-1 and TRBJ1-1, reads SAVISQKPSRDICQRGTSLTIQCQVDSQVTMMFWYRQQPGQSLTLIATANQGSEATYESGFVIDKFPISRPNLTFSTLTVSNMSPEDSSIYLCSVSKGSGTEAFFGQGTRLTVV.

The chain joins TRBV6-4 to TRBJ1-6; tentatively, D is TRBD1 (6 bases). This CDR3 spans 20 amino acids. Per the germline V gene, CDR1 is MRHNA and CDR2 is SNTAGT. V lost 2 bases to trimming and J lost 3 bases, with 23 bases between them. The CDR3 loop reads CASSDPTLNRVRDYNSPLHF. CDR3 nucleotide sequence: TGTGCCAGCAGTGACCCCACTCTGAACAGGGTTAGGGACTATAATTCACCCCTCCACTTT.

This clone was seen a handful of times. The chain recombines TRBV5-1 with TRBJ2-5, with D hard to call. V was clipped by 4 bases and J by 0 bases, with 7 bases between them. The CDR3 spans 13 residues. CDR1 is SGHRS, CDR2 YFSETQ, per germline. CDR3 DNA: TGCGCCAGCAGCCCTCCCTACCAAGAGACCCAGTACTTC. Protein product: CASSPPYQETQYF.

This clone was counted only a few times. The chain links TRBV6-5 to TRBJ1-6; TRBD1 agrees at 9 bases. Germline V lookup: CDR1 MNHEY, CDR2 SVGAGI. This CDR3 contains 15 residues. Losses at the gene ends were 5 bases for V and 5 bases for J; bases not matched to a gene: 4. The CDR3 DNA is TGTGCCAGCAGTAGCGGGACAGGGAATAATTCACCCCTCCACTTT. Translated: CASSSGTGNNSPLHF.

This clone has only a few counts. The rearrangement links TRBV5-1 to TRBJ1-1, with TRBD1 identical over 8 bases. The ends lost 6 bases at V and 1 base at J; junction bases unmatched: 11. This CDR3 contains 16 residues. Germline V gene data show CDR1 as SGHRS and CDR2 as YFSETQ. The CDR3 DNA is TGCGCCAGCAATAGGCGGCAGGGGGCGGGGAACACTGAAGCTTTCTTT. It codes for CASNRRQGAGNTEAFF.

The CDR3 sequence is CASSIRASGNTIYF. In DNA, the CDR3 is TGTGCCAGCAGCATCAGGGCCTCTGGAAACACCATATATTTT. The V and J genes are TRBV9 and TRBJ1-3; possible D gene TRBD1, 5 bases. The V gene lost 4 bases and the J gene lost 0 bases, with 8 bases spanning the gap. The CDR3 sequence is 14 residues long. Germline CDR1 and CDR2: SGDLS and YYNGEE.

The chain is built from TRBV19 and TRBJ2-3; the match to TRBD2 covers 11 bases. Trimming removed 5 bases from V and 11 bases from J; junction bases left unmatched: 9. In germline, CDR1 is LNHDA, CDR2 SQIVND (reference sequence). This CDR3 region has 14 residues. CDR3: CASSWASGGRGQYF. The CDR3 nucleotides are TGTGCCAGTAGTTGGGCTAGCGGGGGGCGCGGGCAGTATTTT.

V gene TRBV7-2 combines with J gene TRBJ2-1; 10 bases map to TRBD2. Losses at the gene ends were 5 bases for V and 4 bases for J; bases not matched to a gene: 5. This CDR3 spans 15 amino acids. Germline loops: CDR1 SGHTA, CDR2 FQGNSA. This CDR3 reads CASSPSGGDYNEQFF. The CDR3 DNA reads TGTGCCAGCAGCCCCAGCGGGGGGGATTACAATGAGCAGTTCTTC.